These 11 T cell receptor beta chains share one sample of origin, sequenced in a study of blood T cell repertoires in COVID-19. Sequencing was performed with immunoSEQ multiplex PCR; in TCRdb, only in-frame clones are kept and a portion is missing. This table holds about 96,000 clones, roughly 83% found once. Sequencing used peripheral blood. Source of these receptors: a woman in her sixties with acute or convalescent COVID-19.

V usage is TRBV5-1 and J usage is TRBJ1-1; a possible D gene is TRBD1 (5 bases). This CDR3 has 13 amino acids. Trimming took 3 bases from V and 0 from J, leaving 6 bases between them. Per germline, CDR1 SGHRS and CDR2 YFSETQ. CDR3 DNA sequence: TGCGCCAGCAGCTCAGGGTTGAACACTGAAGCTTTCTTT. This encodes CASSSGLNTEAFF.

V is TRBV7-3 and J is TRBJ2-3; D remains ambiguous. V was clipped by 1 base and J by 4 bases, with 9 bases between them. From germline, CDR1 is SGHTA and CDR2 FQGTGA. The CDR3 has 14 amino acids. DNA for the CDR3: TGTGCCAGCAGCTTAATGGGCTACTCAGATACGCAGTATTTT. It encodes CASSLMGYSDTQYF.

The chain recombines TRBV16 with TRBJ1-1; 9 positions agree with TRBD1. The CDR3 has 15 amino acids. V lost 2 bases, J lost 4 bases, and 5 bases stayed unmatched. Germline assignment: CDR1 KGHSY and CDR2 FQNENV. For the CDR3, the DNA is TGTGCCAGCAGCCAAACCGGGACAGGGACCACTGAAGCTTTCTTT. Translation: CASSQTGTGTTEAFF.

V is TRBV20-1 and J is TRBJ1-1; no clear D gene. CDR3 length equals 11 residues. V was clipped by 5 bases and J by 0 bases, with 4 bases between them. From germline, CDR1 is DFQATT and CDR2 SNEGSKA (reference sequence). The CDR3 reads CSASMNTEAFF. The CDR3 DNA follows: TGCAGTGCTTCTATGAACACTGAAGCTTTCTTT.

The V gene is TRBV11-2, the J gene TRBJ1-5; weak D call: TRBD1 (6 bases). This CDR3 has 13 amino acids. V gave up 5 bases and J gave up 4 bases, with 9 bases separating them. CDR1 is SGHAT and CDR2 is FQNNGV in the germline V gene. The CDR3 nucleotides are TGTGCCAGCAGCACCGGGACAAATCAGCCCCAGCATTTT. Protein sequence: CASSTGTNQPQHF.

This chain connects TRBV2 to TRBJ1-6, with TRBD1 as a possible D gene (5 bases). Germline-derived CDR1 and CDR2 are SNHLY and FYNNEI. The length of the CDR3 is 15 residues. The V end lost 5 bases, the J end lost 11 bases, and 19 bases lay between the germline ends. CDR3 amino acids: CASSQQGIGVAPLHF. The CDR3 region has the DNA TGTGCCAGCAGTCAGCAGGGAATAGGGGTCGCACCCCTCCACTTT.

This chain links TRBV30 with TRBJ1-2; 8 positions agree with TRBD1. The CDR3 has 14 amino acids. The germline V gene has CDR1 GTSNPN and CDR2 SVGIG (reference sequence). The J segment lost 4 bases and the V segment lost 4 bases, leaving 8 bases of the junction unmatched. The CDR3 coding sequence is TGTGCCTGGAACATAGGACAGGGCGGCTATGGCTACACCTTC. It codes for CAWNIGQGGYGYTF. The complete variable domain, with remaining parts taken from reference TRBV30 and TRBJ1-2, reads SQTIHQWPATLVQPVGSPLSLECTVEGTSNPNLYWYRQAAGRGLQLLFYSVGIGQISSEVPQNLSASRPQDRQFILSSKKLLLSDSGFYLCAWNIGQGGYGYTFGSGTRLTVV.

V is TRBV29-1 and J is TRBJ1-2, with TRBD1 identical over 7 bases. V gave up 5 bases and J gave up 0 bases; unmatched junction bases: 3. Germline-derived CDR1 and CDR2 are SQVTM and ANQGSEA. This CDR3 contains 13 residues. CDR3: CSVRTGTNYGYTF. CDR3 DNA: TGCAGCGTTCGGACAGGCACTAACTATGGCTACACCTTC.

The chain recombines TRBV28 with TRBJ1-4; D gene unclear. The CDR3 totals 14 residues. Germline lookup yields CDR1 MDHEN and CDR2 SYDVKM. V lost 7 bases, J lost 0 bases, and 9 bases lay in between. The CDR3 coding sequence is TGTGCCAGCACCCGTCGGGCAACTAATGAAAAACTGTTTTTT. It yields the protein CASTRRATNEKLFF.

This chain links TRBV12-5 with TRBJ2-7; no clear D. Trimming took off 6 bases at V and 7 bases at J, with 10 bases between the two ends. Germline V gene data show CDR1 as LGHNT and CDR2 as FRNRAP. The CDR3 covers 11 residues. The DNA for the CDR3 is TGTGCTAGTGGCCCTCCGGGTGAGCAGTACTTC. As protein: CASGPPGEQYF.

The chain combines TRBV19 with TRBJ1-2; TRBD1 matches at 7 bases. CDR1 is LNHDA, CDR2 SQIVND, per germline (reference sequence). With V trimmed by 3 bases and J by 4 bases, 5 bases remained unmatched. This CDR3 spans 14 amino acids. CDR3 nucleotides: TGTGCCAGTAGTATCAACAGGGGCGTCTATGGCTACACCTTC. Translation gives CASSINRGVYGYTF.